This T cell receptor beta chain was sequenced during a study of cytomegalovirus exposure and HLA in healthy donors (dated by TCRdb to the late 2010s). For the wider study: In an earlier analysis of several hundred of the donors, approximately 260 Gb of sequence data and approximately 100 million unique TCR beta sequences from about 190 million T cells were reported. An early release covering roughly 600 HLA-typed donors comprised approximately 300 gigabases of sequencing data and approximately 80 million unique TCR sequences. Among the roughly 390 genotyped donors, 81% belonged to the genetic ancestry cluster associated with self-reported Caucasian donors. The study aimed to test whether signatures of past pathogen exposure could be identified by cataloging public T cell receptors. The study profiled the T cell repertoires of approximately 700 subjects by immunosequencing and related them to cytomegalovirus serostatus. Along with the 666-subject first cohort, a separate validation cohort of around 120 different subjects was used. To predict cytomegalovirus infection status, the study brought together high-throughput TCR immunosequencing, statistical association of individual TCRs with disease status, and machine learning. In a later analysis, previously published TCR beta repertoires from 600 to 850 donors were re-analyzed and high-resolution HLA genotyping was added so that TCR occurrence patterns could be studied. In the later analysis, no new phenotypic data were used to find candidate immune exposures; instead, reliance was placed on TCR beta sequences and their occurrence across donors. In an earlier analysis of several hundred of the donors, high-throughput TCR beta sequencing was used to judge whether each TCR beta V gene segment behaved as functional or pseudogenic. Donor age, sex, ethnicity and CMV serostatus were compiled alongside the repertoire data. In a later genetic analysis, genome-wide SNP genotypes for about 55% of the roughly 700 donors were used, and that subset was treated as a discovery cohort. All discovery cohort repertoires had been generated using a single sequencing platform. HLA typing included class I and class II loci at four-digit resolution. Typing coverage varied by locus: roughly 629-640 donors for A, B, C, DRB1 and DQB1; under 550 for DQA1; 606 for DPA1; around 450 for DPB1. About 5 DR-DQ haplotypes were handled as single units for association and clustering, since linkage in the cohort was strong. Among over 350 genotyped donors of the cohort, an average of around 240,000 unique TCR beta nucleotide sequences were sequenced per donor, around a sixth of them non-productive. What the study reported, not specific to this receptor: Broadly in line with IMGT annotations, most TCR beta V segments showed up in productive rearrangements about 87% or about 30% of the time in an earlier analysis of several hundred of the donors. V-gene and J-gene trimming of TCR beta chains was associated with a missense DCLRE1C variant in a later genetic analysis, and the association was replicated in an independent cohort. According to a later genetic analysis, donors in an Asian-associated ancestry cluster had fewer N-insertions in productive TCRs than the roughly 670-donor mean. In a later analysis, several top co-occurrence clusters were reported to appear linked to parvovirus B19, influenza, CMV and Epstein-Barr virus. Because counts were too low, about 15 rarely observed V segments, including chromosome 9 orphons, were left out of the earlier analysis of over 550 of the donors. Across donors, most TCR sequences were observed very rarely, whereas some public TCRs were present in many individuals. A further reported finding was that TCR beta sequences accurately predicted the HLA-A and HLA-B alleles for most subjects in the first cohort. In vitro tests confirmed that a few of the cytomegalovirus-associated TCR beta chains recognize cytomegalovirus antigens. It was suggested by the authors that the approach could potentially be generalized to other disease states and immunological phenotypes. Cytomegalovirus status was reported to be diagnosed by the classifier with high specificity and sensitivity in both the original and validation cohorts. Sequencing depth was assumed to be roughly uniform across donors in the presence/absence analyses, though that assumption may not hold. According to a later analysis, TCR association rates differed among HLA loci, with DRB1 alleles showing the most associated TCRs and HLA-C alleles showing the fewest. A later analysis found that HLA-associated TCR beta chains were more clonally expanded and had lower generation probabilities than equally common non-associated chains. The sequencing pipeline was judged likely to have produced a cluster of highly shared sequence variants as a technical artifact. When HLA alleles, especially DR and DQ, strongly co-occurred, TCR associations were difficult to assign to individual alleles. Because the 87-base-pair reads could not distinguish some IMGT-functional V segments, including TRBV6-2 and TRBV6-3, those segments were excluded. In a later analysis, 16,951 TCR beta sequences were associated with specific HLA alleles at a false discovery rate of 0.05. HLA typing was unavailable for some donors at each locus, so association tests used only the typed subset. Correlated functional status among segregating V segments might reflect linkage disequilibrium, but an unknown experimental factor could not be ruled out. For the cohort, immune exposure information was limited to CMV serostatus. A later analysis found that most CMV-associated TCR beta chains appeared HLA-restricted, with HLA associations seemingly driven largely by CMV exposure. In the study, 150 to 200 TCR beta chains were listed as associated with cytomegalovirus. This cohort had only TCR beta chains sequenced, and the lack of alpha or paired-chain data limited which features could be detected.

V drops 3 bases and J drops 4 bases, leaving 28 bases in between. Taken from the germline V gene, the CDR1 and CDR2 loops are SGHDT and YYEEEE. The CDR3 numbers 19 residues from cysteine through phenylalanine. The only DNA kept is the CDR3, 57 bases in frame from the first base. In total, more than 500 healthy bone marrow donors made up the cohort. At the time of sampling, every cohort member was nominally healthy, though immune exposures that went unrecorded were likely present. The donor tested CMV seropositive, placing the donor among the approximately 290 seropositive members of the cohort. A peripheral blood sample was provided by each donor, and peripheral blood mononuclear cells were used for TCR beta sequencing. Genomic DNA extraction from the blood cell samples was performed with the Qiagen DNeasy Blood Extraction Kit. As concerns this clone: The clone's antigen remains unknown. No clone much larger than this one lies a single base away; base qualities are absent.

Receptor libraries were prepared by the immunoSEQ multiplex PCR assay. For the multiplex PCR, a mixture combining 60 forward primers for TCR Vbeta segments and 13 reverse primers for TCR Jbeta segments was used. The CDR3 region of rearranged TCR beta genes was amplified from genomic DNA by a multiplex PCR assay. On the Illumina HiSeq System, the amplified TCR beta libraries were sequenced as 87-base-pair reads. Turning to the authors' computational methods: In a later analysis, 70 million to 95 million unique TCR beta chains were counted across the approximately 640 repertoires, and around 10 million of these chains were shared by at least two donors. Raw reads were error-corrected and collapsed into unique sequences by a nearest-neighbor algorithm in which closely related sequences were merged to remove PCR and sequencing errors. Alignment of CDR3 sequences to IMGT reference sequences was used to assign V, D and J gene segments. For a sequence to be retained, a match of at least six nucleotides to both a V gene segment and a J gene segment was required. A rearrangement counted as productive if the CDR3 had no stop codons and remained in frame with V and J, and every other rearrangement counted as non-productive. CDR3 was defined by IMGT convention, running from the second conserved V-encoded cysteine to the conserved J-encoded phenylalanine. Sequences without an unambiguous match to a single V gene segment were excluded from the earlier analysis of about 600 of the donors. An earlier analysis of 450 to 650 of the donors called V segments functional above 56.7% productive rearrangements and segregating when the between-donor standard deviation exceeded 5%. A statistical classification framework was built to diagnose cytomegalovirus status from the catalog of TCR beta chain sequences. V and J gene assignment, in a later analysis, came from comparing TCR nucleotide sequences with IMGT/GENE-DB human TR gene sequences. Using the TCRdist pipeline, a later analysis assigned CDR3 sequences along with most-parsimonious VDJ recombination scenarios. In a later analysis, each TCR beta chain was defined by its CDR3 amino acid sequence together with its V-gene family, and reads lacking a unique V-gene family were excluded. In a later analysis, several hundred highly shared, low-generation-probability nucleotide sequences were removed to address suspected cross-contamination and a sequencing artifact. For each public chain, a later analysis derived a clonal expansion index from normalized ranks of inferred template counts within each repertoire. In a later analysis, generation probabilities were computed using a VDJ recombination model fitted to out-of-frame rearrangements, and the results were checked against IGoR. In a later analysis, TCR-TCR, TCR-HLA and TCR-CMV co-occurrence was scored with hypergeometric tests, and a repertoire-size bias correction was applied to TCR pairs. A later analysis estimated false discovery rates by permuting HLA or CMV assignments 20 times. In a later analysis, co-occurring TCRs were grouped using DBSCAN, and TCRdist sequence similarity was added for clustering within HLA-allele-positive subsets. Co-occurrence clustering excluded repertoires with fewer than 30,000 or more than 120,000 public chains, plus five with anomalous nucleotide sharing. Not all clones reach the TCRdb copy of this immuneACCESS table, which keeps in-frame sequences only. Checked studies attribute under half of the gap to unresolved V genes and leave the rest unexplained. V, J and clone size derive from that table, while D and trimming were established from the DNA sequence. The sample has roughly 100,000 clones on record, about 80% of them singletons. The ten biggest clones cover approximately 5% of the sample.

The origin of this receptor is a man aged 55 to 69 in good health and CMV-seropositive. Material for sequencing was PBMCs. The chain employs TRBV5-6 and TRBJ1-2; possibly the D gene is TRBD1, per 6 matching bases. The CDR3 protein sequence reads: CASSSGVIRTEPGVYGYTF. The DNA is TGTGCCAGCAGCTCCGGGGTCATAAGGACAGAGCCCGGGGTCTATGGCTACACCTTC.